Following are 10 T cell receptor beta chains from one sample sequenced in a study of identical twins (dated by TCRdb to between 2015 and 2016). Libraries were built with 5' RACE. The data were produced on an Illumina HiSeq 2000. TCRdb reworked the public reads: Q25 trimming with fastp, MiXCR clone assembly, productive beta chains retained. Every distinct CDR3 protein forms one entry, paired with its most common genes and DNA. The sample table contains approximately 590,000 distinct CDR3 sequences; only one count was recorded for approximately 9.6% of them. The biggest ten clones account for roughly 3% of the sample. In addition, the sample was reused for a study of yellow fever vaccine responses in identical twins.

The sample comprised PBMCs. The receptors shown here come from a woman between 18 and 30 years old in good health.

The table lists this clonotype with a few counts. This rearrangement joins TRBV7-2 to TRBJ2-7; either TRBD1 or TRBD2 may supply D (5 bases each). The CDR3 totals 14 residues. Germline assignment: CDR1 SGHTA and CDR2 FQGNSA. Between the trimmed V and J ends, which lost 4 bases and 7 bases, there was a span of 17 bases. The CDR3 loop is CASSSRDVRGEQYF. In DNA form, the CDR3 reads TGTGCCAGCAGCTCAAGGGACGTCAGAGGGGAGCAGTACTTC.

The chain employs TRBV5-6 and TRBJ2-1, with a possible D match to TRBD1 (6 bases). Looked up from germline, CDR1 is SGHDT and CDR2 is YYEEEE. CDR3 length equals 11 residues. Trimming cost V 6 bases and J 10 bases, with 11 bases left between them. The CDR3 DNA reads as TGTGCCAGCACTACACAGGGCGAGCAGTTCTTC. Translating it yields CASTTQGEQFF.

This clonotype came up many times. V gene TRBV7-2 combines with J gene TRBJ2-7; 8 nucleotides align to TRBD2. The CDR3 loop spans 16 amino acids. V was clipped by 3 bases and J by 2 bases; unmatched bases: 9. CDR1 is SGHTA and CDR2 is FQGNSA in the germline V gene. Written as DNA, the CDR3 is TGTGCCAGCAGCTTTCCCCCGGGACTAGTTCCCTACGAGCAGTACTTC. It codes for CASSFPPGLVPYEQYF.

The V gene is TRBV20-1, the J gene TRBJ2-7; D is uncertain. Germline-derived CDR1 and CDR2 are DFQATT and SNEGSKA (reference sequence). The CDR3 is made up of 17 amino acids. Trimming cost V 0 bases and J 4 bases, with 22 bases left between them. Written as DNA, the CDR3 is TGCAGTGCTAGAGATTCGATGCTAGGAACCTTGCTTTACGAGCAGTACTTC. It yields the protein CSARDSMLGTLLYEQYF.

This clonotype was seen only a few times. The rearrangement joins TRBV27 to TRBJ2-1; D remains ambiguous. Germline CDR1 reads MNHEY; CDR2 reads SMNVEV (reference sequence). This CDR3 has 14 residues. The V end was cut by 6 bases, the J end by 4 bases, with 13 bases between. The CDR3 here is CASRTLLRYNEQFF. CDR3 DNA: TGTGCCAGCAGGACACTTCTTAGGTACAATGAGCAGTTCTTC.

This clonotype was recorded many times. The chain links TRBV12-3 or TRBV12-4 to TRBJ2-2, with D maybe TRBD2 (5 bases). Trimming took off 5 bases at V and 2 bases at J, with 12 bases between the two ends. CDR3 length equals 15 residues. The CDR3 loop is CASSPSQLNTGELFF. The CDR3 DNA is TGTGCCAGCAGTCCTAGCCAGTTAAACACCGGGGAGCTGTTTTTT.

The sample holds many counts of this clonotype. This chain joins TRBV7-9 and TRBJ1-1; 9 positions match TRBD1. The germline V gene encodes CDR1 SEHNR and CDR2 FQNEAQ (reference sequence). This CDR3 spans 15 amino acids. Trimming removed 1 base from V and 5 bases from J; junction bases left unmatched: 5. CDR3 amino acids: CASSLVGTGNTEAFF. CDR3 nucleotide sequence: TGTGCCAGCAGCTTAGTGGGGACAGGGAATACTGAAGCTTTCTTT.

This clonotype was detected many times. This chain uses TRBV9 with TRBJ2-3; 8 bases fit TRBD2. This CDR3 contains 16 residues. In germline, CDR1 is SGDLS, CDR2 YYNGEE. V trimming: 4 bases; J trimming: 0 bases; junction bases outside the gene matches: 7. CDR3 residues: CASSSPTSESTDTQYF. DNA for the CDR3: TGTGCCAGCAGCTCCCCGACTAGCGAGAGCACAGATACGCAGTATTTT. Combining the CDR3 with reference TRBV9 and TRBJ2-3 gives the whole variable domain DSGVTQTPKHLITATGQRVTLRCSPRSGDLSVYWYQQSLDQGLQFLIQYYNGEERAKGNILERFSAQQFPDLHSELNLSSLELGDSALYFCASSSPTSESTDTQYFGPGTRLTVL.

This clonotype was detected a few times. This rearrangement joins TRBV2 to TRBJ1-6, with D unclear. The ends were cut back, 7 bases at V and 6 bases at J, with 13 bases in the middle. Per germline, CDR1 SNHLY and CDR2 FYNNEI. The CDR3 runs to 14 residues. The CDR3 here is CASMDGRVNSPLHF. CDR3 DNA sequence: TGTGCCAGCATGGACGGGCGGGTTAATTCACCCCTCCACTTT.

This clonotype was observed a few times. The genes are TRBV5-1 and TRBJ2-7; 8 bases align to TRBD1. CDR3 size: 19 residues. The germline V gene has CDR1 SGHRS and CDR2 YFSETQ. Germline trimming cut 4 bases from V and 0 bases from J; bases unmatched to any gene: 18. The CDR3 coding sequence is TGCGCCAGCAGCAACGGCGGGACAGGACAATTCCACTTCTCCTACGAGCAGTACTTC. It encodes CASSNGGTGQFHFSYEQYF.